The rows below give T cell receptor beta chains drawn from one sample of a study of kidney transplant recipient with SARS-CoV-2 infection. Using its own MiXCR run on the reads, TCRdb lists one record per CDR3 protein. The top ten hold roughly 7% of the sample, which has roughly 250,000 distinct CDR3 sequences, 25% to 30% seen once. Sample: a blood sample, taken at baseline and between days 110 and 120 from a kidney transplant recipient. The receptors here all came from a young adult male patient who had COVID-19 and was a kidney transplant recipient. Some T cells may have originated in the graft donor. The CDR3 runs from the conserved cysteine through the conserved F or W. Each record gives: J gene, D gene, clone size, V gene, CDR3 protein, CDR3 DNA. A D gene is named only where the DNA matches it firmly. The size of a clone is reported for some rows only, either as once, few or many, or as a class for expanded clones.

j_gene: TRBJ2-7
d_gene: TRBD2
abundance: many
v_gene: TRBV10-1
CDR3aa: CASPLGLAGKVAEQYF
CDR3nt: TGCGCCAGCCCCCTCGGACTAGCGGGAAAGGTAGCTGAGCAGTACTTC

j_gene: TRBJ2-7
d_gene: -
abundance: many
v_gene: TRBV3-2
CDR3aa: CASSQDLAQIYEQYF
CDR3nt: TGTGCCAGCAGCCAAGATCTGGCACAAATCTACGAGCAGTACTTC

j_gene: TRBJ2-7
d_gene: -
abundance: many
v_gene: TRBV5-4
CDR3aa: CASSSPNYEQYF
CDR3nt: TGTGCCAGCAGCTCCCCCAACTACGAGCAGTACTTC

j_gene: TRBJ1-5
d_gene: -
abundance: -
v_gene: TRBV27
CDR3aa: CASGVGSNQPQHF
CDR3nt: TGTGCCAGCGGGGTCGGCAGCAATCAGCCCCAGCATTTT

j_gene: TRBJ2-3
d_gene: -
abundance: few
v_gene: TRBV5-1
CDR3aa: CASSLAVVRSTDTQYF
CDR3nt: TGCGCCAGCAGCTTGGCCGTCGTACGTTCCACAGATACGCAGTATTTT

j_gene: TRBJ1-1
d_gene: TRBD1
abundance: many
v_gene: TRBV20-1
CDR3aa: CSAREDRAALRTEAFF
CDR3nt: TGCAGTGCTAGGGAAGACAGGGCAGCTCTTAGGACTGAAGCTTTCTTT

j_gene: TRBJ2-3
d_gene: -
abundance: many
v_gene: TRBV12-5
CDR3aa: CASGLDGFTDTQYF
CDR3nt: TGTGCTAGTGGTTTGGACGGATTCACAGATACGCAGTATTTT

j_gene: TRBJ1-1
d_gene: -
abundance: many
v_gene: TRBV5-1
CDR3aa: CASSPFGARGSNTEAFF
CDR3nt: TGCGCCAGCAGCCCTTTCGGGGCCAGGGGATCAAACACTGAAGCTTTCTTT

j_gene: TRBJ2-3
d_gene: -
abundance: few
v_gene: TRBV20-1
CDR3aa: CSAFYLTVTDTQYF
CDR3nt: TGCAGTGCCTTTTATTTGACAGTCACAGATACGCAGTATTTT

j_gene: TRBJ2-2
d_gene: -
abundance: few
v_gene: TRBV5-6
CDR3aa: CASSLALVGTGELFF
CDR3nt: TGTGCCAGCAGCTTGGCTCTCGTCGGCACCGGGGAGCTGTTTTTT

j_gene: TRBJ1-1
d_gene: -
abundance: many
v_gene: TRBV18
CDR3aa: CASSFRLGLAMEAFF
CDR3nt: TGTGCCAGCTCATTTCGGTTAGGACTCGCGATGGAAGCTTTCTTT

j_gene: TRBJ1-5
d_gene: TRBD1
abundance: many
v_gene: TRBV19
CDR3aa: CASSRGRGYSNQPQHF
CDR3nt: TGTGCCAGTAGTCGAGGCAGGGGGTATAGCAATCAGCCCCAGCATTTT

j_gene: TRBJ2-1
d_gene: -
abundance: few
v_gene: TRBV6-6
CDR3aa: CASNRDIPLGDEQFF
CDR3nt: TGTGCCAGCAACCGGGACATCCCACTGGGCGATGAGCAGTTCTTC

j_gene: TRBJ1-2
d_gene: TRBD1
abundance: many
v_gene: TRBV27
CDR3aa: CASSFRQGSYGYTF
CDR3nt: TGTGCCAGCAGCTTTCGACAGGGTTCGTATGGCTACACCTTC

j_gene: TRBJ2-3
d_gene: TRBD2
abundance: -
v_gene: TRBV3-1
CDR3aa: CASSPRDYPYTDTQYF
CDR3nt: TGTGCCAGCAGCCCGCGGGACTACCCGTACACAGATACGCAGTATTTT

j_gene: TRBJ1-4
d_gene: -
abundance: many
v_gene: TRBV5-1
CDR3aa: CASRKEGGEKLFF
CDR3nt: TGCGCCAGCAGGAAAGAGGGAGGGGAAAAACTGTTTTTT

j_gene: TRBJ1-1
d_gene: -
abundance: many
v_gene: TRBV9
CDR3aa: CASSVEVGTEAFF
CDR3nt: TGTGCCAGCAGCGTAGAGGTAGGGACTGAAGCTTTCTTT

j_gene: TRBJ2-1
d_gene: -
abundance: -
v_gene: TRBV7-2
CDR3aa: CAGSSETGLNEQFF
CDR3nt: TGTGCCGGCAGCTCGGAGACAGGCTTAAATGAGCAGTTCTTC

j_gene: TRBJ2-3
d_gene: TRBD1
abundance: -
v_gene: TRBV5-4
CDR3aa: CASSPGRDRSTDTQYF
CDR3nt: TGTGCCAGCAGCCCAGGGCGGGACAGGAGCACAGATACGCAGTATTTT

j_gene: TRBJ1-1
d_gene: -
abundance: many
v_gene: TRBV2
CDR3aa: CASKAREDGNTEAFF
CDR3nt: TGTGCCAGCAAGGCGAGGGAAGATGGGAACACTGAAGCTTTCTTT

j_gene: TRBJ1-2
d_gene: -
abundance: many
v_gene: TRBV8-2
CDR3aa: CGSVPLDSRKTYGYTF
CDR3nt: TGTGGCAGTGTCCCTCTTGATAGCCGAAAGACCTATGGCTACACCTTC

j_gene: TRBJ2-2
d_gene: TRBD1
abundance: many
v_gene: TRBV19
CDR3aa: CASSVAGQGNTGELFF
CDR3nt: TGTGCCAGTAGTGTCGCCGGACAGGGAAACACCGGGGAGCTGTTTTTT

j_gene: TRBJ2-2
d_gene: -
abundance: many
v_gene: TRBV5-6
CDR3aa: CASSFPGNTGELFF
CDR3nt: TGTGCCAGCAGCTTCCCAGGGAACACCGGGGAGCTGTTTTTT

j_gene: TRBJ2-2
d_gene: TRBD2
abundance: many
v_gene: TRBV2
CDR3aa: CASRGTSGRAGGELFF
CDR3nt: TGTGCCAGCAGGGGGACTAGCGGGAGGGCCGGCGGGGAGCTGTTTTTT

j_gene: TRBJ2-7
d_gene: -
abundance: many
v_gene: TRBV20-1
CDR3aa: CSAWDFREQYF
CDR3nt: TGCAGTGCTTGGGACTTTCGCGAGCAGTACTTC

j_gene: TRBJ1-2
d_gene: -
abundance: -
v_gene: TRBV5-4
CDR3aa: CASFRSVPGKTYGYTF
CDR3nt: TGTGCCAGCTTTCGAAGCGTACCAGGAAAGACCTATGGCTACACCTTC

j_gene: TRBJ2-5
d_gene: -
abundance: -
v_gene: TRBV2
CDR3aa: CASSREMWGGQYF
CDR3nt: TGTGCCAGCAGTCGAGAGATGTGGGGCGGGCAGTACTTC

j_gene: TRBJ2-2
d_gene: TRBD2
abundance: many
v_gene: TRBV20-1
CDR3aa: CSASGGLAGGTGELFF
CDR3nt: TGCAGTGCTAGCGGCGGGCTAGCGGGAGGTACCGGGGAGCTGTTTTTT

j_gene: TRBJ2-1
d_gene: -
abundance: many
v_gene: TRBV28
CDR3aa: CASSPGTTYNEQFF
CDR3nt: TGTGCCAGCAGCCCCGGGACAACGTACAATGAGCAGTTCTTC

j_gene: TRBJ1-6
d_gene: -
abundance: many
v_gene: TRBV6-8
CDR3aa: CASRGGDSPLHF
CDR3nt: TGTGCCAGCAGGGGGGGGGACTCACCCCTCCACTTT

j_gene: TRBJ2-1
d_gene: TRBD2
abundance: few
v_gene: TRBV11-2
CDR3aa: CASSHGTSGFNEQFF
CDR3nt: TGTGCCAGCAGCCACGGGACTAGCGGGTTCAATGAGCAGTTCTTC

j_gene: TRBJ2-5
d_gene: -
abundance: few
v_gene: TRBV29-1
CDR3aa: CSVDPRGSETQYF
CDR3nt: TGCAGCGTTGATCCCCGGGGGAGTGAGACCCAGTACTTC

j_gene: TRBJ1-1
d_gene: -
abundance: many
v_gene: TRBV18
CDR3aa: CASSPLESGLNTEAFF
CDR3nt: TGTGCCAGCTCACCACTGGAGTCAGGGTTGAACACTGAAGCTTTCTTT

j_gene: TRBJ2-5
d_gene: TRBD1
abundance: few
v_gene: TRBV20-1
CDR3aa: CSARQGAAQETQYF
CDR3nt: TGCAGTGCTAGACAGGGGGCTGCACAAGAGACCCAGTACTTC

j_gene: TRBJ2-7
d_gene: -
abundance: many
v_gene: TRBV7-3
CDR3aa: CASSPGGGLSYEQYF
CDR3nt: TGTGCCAGCAGCCCCGGCGGGGGCCTTTCATACGAGCAGTACTTC

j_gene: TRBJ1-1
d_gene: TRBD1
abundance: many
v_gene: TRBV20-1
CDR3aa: CSARASGGLGAFF
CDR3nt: TGCAGTGCTAGAGCCTCAGGGGGCCTGGGAGCTTTCTTT

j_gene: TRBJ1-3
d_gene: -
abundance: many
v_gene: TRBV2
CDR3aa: CASIPGKSGNTIYF
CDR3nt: TGTGCCAGCATTCCGGGGAAGTCGGGAAACACCATATATTTT

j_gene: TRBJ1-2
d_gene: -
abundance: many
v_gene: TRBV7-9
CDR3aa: CASSCMEYHGKTYGYTF
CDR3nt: TGTGCCAGCAGCTGCATGGAATACCATGGAAAGACCTATGGCTACACCTTC

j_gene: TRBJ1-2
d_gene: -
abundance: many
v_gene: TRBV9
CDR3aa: CASLQRYSRKTYGYTF
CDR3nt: TGTGCCAGCCTGCAAAGGTACTCAAGAAAGACCTATGGCTACACCTTC

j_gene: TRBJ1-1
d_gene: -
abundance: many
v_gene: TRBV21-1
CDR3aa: CASTPRTGGQGAFF
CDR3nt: TGTGCCAGCACCCCTCGGACAGGTGGGCAAGGAGCTTTCTTT

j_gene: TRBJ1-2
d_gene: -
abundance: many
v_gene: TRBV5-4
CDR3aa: CASEVIVPGKTYGYTF
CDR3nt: TGTGCCAGCGAGGTAATCGTACCAGGAAAGACCTATGGCTACACCTTC

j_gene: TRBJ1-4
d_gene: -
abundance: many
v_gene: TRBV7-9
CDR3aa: CASSLARGGLEKLFF
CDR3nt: TGTGCCAGCAGCTTAGCCCGAGGGGGACTTGAAAAACTGTTTTTT

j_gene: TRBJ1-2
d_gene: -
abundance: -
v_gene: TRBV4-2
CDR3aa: CASSIRGRGSDGYTF
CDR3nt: TGTGCCAGCAGCATCCGGGGCAGGGGCAGCGATGGCTACACCTTC

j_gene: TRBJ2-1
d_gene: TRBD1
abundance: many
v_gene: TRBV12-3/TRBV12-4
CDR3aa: CASSAGTGREQFF
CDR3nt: TGTGCCAGCAGCGCCGGGACAGGGCGTGAGCAGTTCTTC

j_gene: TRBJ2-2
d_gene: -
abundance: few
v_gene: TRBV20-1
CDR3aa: CSASGGANTGELFF
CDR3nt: TGCAGTGCTAGTGGGGGTGCGAACACCGGGGAGCTGTTTTTT

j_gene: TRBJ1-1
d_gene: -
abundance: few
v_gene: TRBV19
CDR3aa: CASSPGYTEAFF
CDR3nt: TGTGCCAGTAGCCCAGGATACACTGAAGCTTTCTTT

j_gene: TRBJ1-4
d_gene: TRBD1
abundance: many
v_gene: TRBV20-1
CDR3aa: CSARDLRGPSDEKLFF
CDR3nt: TGCAGTGCTAGAGATCTGAGGGGGCCCTCTGATGAAAAACTGTTTTTT

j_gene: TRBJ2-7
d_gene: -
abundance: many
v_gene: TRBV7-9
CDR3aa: CASSVAVDAYEQYF
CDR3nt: TGTGCCAGCAGCGTAGCGGTAGACGCCTACGAGCAGTACTTC

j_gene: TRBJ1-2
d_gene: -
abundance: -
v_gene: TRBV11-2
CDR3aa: CASSQPITGRKTYGYTF
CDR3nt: TGTGCCAGCAGCCAACCCATAACAGGCAGAAAGACCTATGGCTACACCTTC

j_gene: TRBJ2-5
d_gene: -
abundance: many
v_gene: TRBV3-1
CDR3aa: CASSVSSPISFSETQYF
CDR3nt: TGTGCCAGCAGCGTTTCAAGTCCCATTTCTTTCTCTGAGACCCAGTACTTC

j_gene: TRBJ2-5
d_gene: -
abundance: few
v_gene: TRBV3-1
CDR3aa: CASSGIPPISFSETQYF
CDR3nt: TGTGCCAGCAGCGGCATTCCTCCCATTTCTTTCTCTGAGACCCAGTACTTC

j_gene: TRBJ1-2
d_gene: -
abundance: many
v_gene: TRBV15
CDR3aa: CATSGVAADDGYTF
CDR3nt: TGTGCCACCAGCGGGGTGGCCGCGGACGATGGCTACACCTTC

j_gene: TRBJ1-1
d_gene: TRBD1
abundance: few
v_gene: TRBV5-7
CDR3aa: CASSLVTGEANTEAFF
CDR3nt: TGTGCCAGCAGCTTGGTGACAGGGGAGGCGAACACTGAAGCTTTCTTT

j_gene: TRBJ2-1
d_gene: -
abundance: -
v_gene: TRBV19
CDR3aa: CASSNSRPGRPTEQFF
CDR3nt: TGTGCCAGTAGTAACAGCCGACCGGGGCGGCCTACGGAGCAGTTCTTC

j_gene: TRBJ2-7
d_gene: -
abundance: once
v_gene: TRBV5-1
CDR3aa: CASSLGYGQYF
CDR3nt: TGCGCCAGCAGCCTCGGGTACGGGCAGTACTTC